Given below is one TCR beta chain in context. The antigen it binds to is not known. One base away there is no much larger clone; base qualities are not given. The data belong to a study of cytomegalovirus exposure and HLA in healthy donors (TCRdb year 2017). About the full investigation: A later analysis indicated that the roughly 130 validation repertoires were generated on the platform also employed for the approximately 700 repertoires of the first cohort. Besides the first cohort of roughly 660 subjects, a separate validation cohort made up of over a hundred different subjects was used. The study aimed to test whether cataloging public T cell receptors could reveal signatures of past pathogen exposure. To predict cytomegalovirus infection status, the study brought together high-throughput TCR immunosequencing, statistical association of individual TCRs with disease status, and machine learning.

The donors belonged to the validation cohort of approximately 130 subjects, which was separate from the roughly 700-subject first cohort. A distance of 13 bases separates the germline ends of V and J, which lose 1 base and 8 bases respectively. Via the germline V gene, CDR1 is SGHRS and CDR2 YFSETQ. The CDR3, cysteine through phenylalanine, is 14 amino acids long. Solely the CDR3 DNA is kept, with 42 bases framed from the first base. The library was made by the immunoSEQ multiplex PCR assay. The study's processing was this. A statistical classification framework was built to diagnose cytomegalovirus status from the catalog of TCR beta chain sequences. The clones in this table, taken by TCRdb from immuneACCESS, are in-frame only. Not every clone is retained; where verified, under half of the shortfall comes from an unresolved V gene, and the cause of the rest is unknown. That table is the source of V, J and clone size, and D and trimming were worked out from the DNA. For this sample the table gives about 38,000 clones, of which roughly 91% were detected only once. The leading ten clones occupy about 3.5% of the sample.

The paper's findings and limits, for the study overall: The study gave a list of some 150 TCR beta chains associated with cytomegalovirus. Three of the identified cytomegalovirus-associated TCR beta chains were confirmed in vitro to be specific for cytomegalovirus antigens. Most TCR sequences were seen in very few donors, while some public TCRs were found in many individuals. In a later analysis, TCRs clustered in the first cohort were found to also tend to co-occur in the roughly 130 validation repertoires, with 85% to 95% of cluster scores above 0. In both the original and validation cohorts, the classifier was reported to diagnose cytomegalovirus status with high specificity and sensitivity. All 120 or so repertoires were used to score co-occurrence in the validation cohort in a later analysis, because that analysis had no HLA typing for the cohort. The authors suggested that the approach could potentially be generalized to other disease states and immunological phenotypes.

This clonotype was obtained from a man aged 18 to 30 in good health and CMV-seronegative. The chain is encoded by TRBV5-1 joined to TRBJ2-1; tentative D gene TRBD1, with 6 bases matching. The sample consisted of PBMCs. CDR3 loop: CASSLTTGKYEQFF. The nucleotide sequence reads as follows: TGCGCCAGCAGCTTGACTACAGGGAAGTATGAGCAGTTCTTC.